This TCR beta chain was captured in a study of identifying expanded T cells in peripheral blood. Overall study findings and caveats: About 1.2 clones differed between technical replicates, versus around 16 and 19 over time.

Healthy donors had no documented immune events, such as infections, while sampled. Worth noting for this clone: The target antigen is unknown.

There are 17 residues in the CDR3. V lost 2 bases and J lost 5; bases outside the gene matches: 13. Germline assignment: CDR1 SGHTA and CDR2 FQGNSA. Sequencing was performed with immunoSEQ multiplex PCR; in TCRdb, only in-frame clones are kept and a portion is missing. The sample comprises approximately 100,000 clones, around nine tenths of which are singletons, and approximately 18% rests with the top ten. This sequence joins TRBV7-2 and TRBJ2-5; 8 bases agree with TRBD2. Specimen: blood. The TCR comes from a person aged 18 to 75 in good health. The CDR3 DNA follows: TGTGCCAGCAGCTTACTGCCTAGGGGTAGCGGGGTGGAGACCCAGTACTTC. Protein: CASSLLPRGSGVETQYF. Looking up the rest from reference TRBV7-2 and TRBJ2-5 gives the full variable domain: GAGVSQSPSNKVTEKGKDVELRCDPISGHTALYWYRQSLGQGLEFLIYFQGNSAPDKSGLPSDRFSAERTGGSVSTLTIQRTQQEDSAVYLCASSLLPRGSGVETQYFGPGTRLLVL.